Listed here are 32 T cell receptor beta chains from one sample, sequenced in a study of T cell repertoires in urothelial bladder cancer. Here immunoSEQ multiplex PCR was the method, and the copy in TCRdb shows in-frame clones only, minus some. The sample has 8,500 to 13,000 clones, around 68% seen once. The sample consisted of tumor-infiltrating cells from bladder cancer. These receptors were collected from a human donor with a benign inflammatory bladder lesion.

The chain links TRBV19 to TRBJ1-5, with D uncertain. The V end was cut by 4 bases, the J end by 5 bases, with 6 bases between. Germline V lookup: CDR1 LNHDA, CDR2 SQIVND (reference sequence). This CDR3 is 12 amino acids long. CDR3 coding DNA: TGTGCCAGTAGTACAGGACATCAGCCCCAGCATTTT. Translated: CASSTGHQPQHF. The variable domain in full, with the rest retrieved from reference TRBV19 and TRBJ1-5, is DGGITQSPKYLFRKEGQNVTLSCEQNLNHDAMYWYRQDPGQGLRLIYYSQIVNDFQKGDIAEGYSVSREKKESFPLTVTSAQKNPTAFYLCASSTGHQPQHFGDGTRLSIL.

CDR3 region: CASTPGSAQYF. CDR3 nucleotide sequence: TGTGCCAGCACCCCCGGTAGCGCGCAGTATTTT. The chain combines TRBV2 with TRBJ2-3; TRBD2 is a possible D gene (5 bases). The CDR3 consists of 11 residues. Trimming shortened V by 7 bases and J by 10 bases, and 12 bases separated the two germline ends. Per germline, CDR1 SNHLY and CDR2 FYNNEI.

Within the sample, this clone is medium-sized. V and J are TRBV9 and TRBJ2-3; 7 positions match TRBD1. Germline V gene lookup returns CDR1 SGDLS and CDR2 YYNGEE. There are 16 residues in the CDR3. V lost 3 bases and J lost 3; bases outside the gene matches: 10. CDR3 nucleotides: TGTGCCAGCAGCGATGAGACAGGGTTGGGGACAGATACGCAGTATTTT. Translation gives CASSDETGLGTDTQYF.

The rearrangement links TRBV4-1 to TRBJ2-1, with 9 bases aligning to TRBD1. This CDR3 contains 15 residues. The germline V gene encodes CDR1 MGHRA and CDR2 YSYEKL. J was trimmed by 7 bases and V by 6 bases; bases with no gene match: 10. Written as DNA, the CDR3 is TGCGCCAGCAGTCAAACAGGGGGCGCAAGGAATGAGCAGTTCTTC. Protein: CASSQTGGARNEQFF.

By sample share, this clone is medium-sized. This sequence joins TRBV7-3 and TRBJ1-1; D not certain. Trimming shortened V by 5 bases and J by 5 bases, and 15 bases separated the two germline ends. The CDR3 loop spans 14 amino acids. CDR1 SGHTA and CDR2 FQGTGA come from the germline V gene. CDR3 loop: CASSPQRGATEAFF. In nucleotides, the CDR3 is TGTGCCAGCAGCCCTCAGCGGGGTGCAACTGAAGCTTTCTTT.

The rearrangement joins TRBV18 to TRBJ1-6; a possible D gene is TRBD1 (5 bases). V was trimmed by 1 base and J by 7 bases, leaving 11 bases between them. The CDR3 totals 15 residues. CDR1 is KGHSH and CDR2 is LQKENI in the germline V gene. DNA of the CDR3: TGTGCCAGCTCACCACAGCAGGGTCCCAATTCACCCCTCCACTTT. Translation gives CASSPQQGPNSPLHF.

V usage is TRBV6-5 and J usage is TRBJ2-2; 9 nucleotides line up with TRBD1. This CDR3 is 13 amino acids long. With V trimmed by 3 bases and J by 14 bases, 7 bases remained unmatched. The germline CDR1 and CDR2 sequences are MNHEY and SVGAGI. CDR3 loop: CASSYTDRGGLFF. The DNA of the CDR3 is TGTGCCAGCAGTTATACGGACAGGGGTGGACTGTTTTTT.

The chain is built from TRBV10-3 and TRBJ1-5, with a tentative D call TRBD1 (5 bases). Trimming left V 7 bases short and J 0 bases short, with 7 bases between. CDR3 length: 13 amino acids. CDR1 ENHRY and CDR2 SYGVKD come from the germline V gene. CDR3 amino acids: CAINQGSNQPQHF. The DNA for the CDR3 is TGTGCCATCAACCAGGGTAGCAATCAGCCCCAGCATTTT.

The chain has TRBV6-6 and TRBJ2-3, with 8 nucleotides matching TRBD2. V lost 11 bases and J lost 3; bases outside the gene matches: 4. This CDR3 comprises 12 residues. Germline-derived CDR1 and CDR2 are MNHNY and SVGAGI (reference sequence). The CDR3 loop is CAAGGPTDTQYF. The CDR3 nucleotides are TGTGCCGCGGGGGGCCCGACAGATACGCAGTATTTT.

This clone appeared a few times. The V call is TRBV7-2, the J call TRBJ1-3, with D unclear. CDR3 length: 15 residues. Per germline, CDR1 SGHTA and CDR2 FQGNSA. Between the trimmed V and J ends, which lost 3 bases and 4 bases, there was a span of 13 bases. CDR3: CASSFLGTAGNTIYF. Here the CDR3 DNA reads TGTGCCAGCAGCTTTTTAGGTACAGCCGGAAACACCATATATTTT.

This clone was detected once. The chain is built from TRBV5-6 and TRBJ2-2; tentative D call: TRBD1 (5 bases). The V end lost 4 bases, the J end lost 0 bases, and 13 bases lay between the germline ends. Germline lookup yields CDR1 SGHDT and CDR2 YYEEEE. The CDR3 has 16 amino acids. DNA for the CDR3: TGTGCCAGCAGCGACAGTGACCACGCGAACACCGGGGAGCTGTTTTTT. It encodes CASSDSDHANTGELFF. Full variable domain (missing parts from reference TRBV5-6 and TRBJ2-2): DAGVTQSPTHLIKTRGQQVTLRCSPKSGHDTVSWYQQALGQGPQFIFQYYEEEERQRGNFPDRFSGHQFPNYSSELNVNALLLGDSALYLCASSDSDHANTGELFFGEGSRLTVL.

The rearrangement links TRBV10-3 to TRBJ2-7, with D unresolved. CDR1 is ENHRY, CDR2 SYGVKD, per germline. The CDR3 sequence is 12 residues long. V was shortened by 2 bases and J by 4 bases, with 6 bases between the two germline ends. The CDR3 sequence: CAISETIYEQYF. The CDR3 coding sequence is TGTGCCATCAGTGAGACAATTTACGAGCAGTACTTC.

The rearrangement uses TRBV27 and TRBJ1-2; the D gene is possibly TRBD1 (5 bases). The CDR3 totals 14 residues. Trimming took off 8 bases at V and 7 bases at J, with 20 bases between the two ends. Germline CDR1 and CDR2: MNHEY and SMNVEV (reference sequence). The CDR3: CASGMSRTLFGYTF. The CDR3 DNA is TGTGCCAGCGGTATGAGCAGGACACTCTTTGGCTACACCTTC.

This chain links TRBV6-1 with TRBJ1-3; possibly TRBD1 for D (5 bases). Trimming took 0 bases from V and 4 from J, leaving 10 bases between them. The CDR3 is made up of 15 amino acids. CDR1 is MNHNS, CDR2 SASEGT, per germline. CDR3 amino acids: CASSEAEGTGNTIYF. In nucleotides, the CDR3 is TGTGCCAGCAGTGAAGCTGAAGGGACCGGAAACACCATATATTTT.

The chain has TRBV19 and TRBJ2-1, with 11 bases that match TRBD2. The CDR3 spans 20 residues. The V segment lost 5 bases and the J segment 0 bases; nucleotides outside the gene matches: 15. Germline CDR1 LNHDA, CDR2 SQIVND (reference sequence). CDR3 residues: CASSARSGGAMIRSYNEQFF. The CDR3 DNA follows: TGTGCCAGTAGTGCCCGTAGCGGGGGGGCCATGATTCGCTCCTACAATGAGCAGTTCTTC.

The rearrangement links TRBV5-1 to TRBJ2-5; no clear D gene. Germline assignment: CDR1 SGHRS and CDR2 YFSETQ. The CDR3 totals 14 residues. The germline V and J ends were trimmed by 0 bases and 0 bases, with 6 bases remaining between them. The CDR3 loop reads CASSLVPNQETQYF. CDR3 in DNA: TGCGCCAGCAGCTTGGTACCTAACCAAGAGACCCAGTACTTC.

The J gene is TRBJ1-5, the V gene TRBV23-1, with TRBD1 as a possible D gene (5 bases). TRBV23-1 is labeled an ORF, and its function is uncertain. Trimming pared 2 bases from V and 0 bases from J, leaving 14 bases between. The CDR3 covers 17 residues. CDR3 loop: CASSQHRLTDSNQPQHF. CDR3 nucleotide sequence: TGCGCCAGCAGTCAACACAGGCTAACCGATAGCAATCAGCCCCAGCATTTT.

The chain employs TRBV10-3 and TRBJ1-2; no reliable D call. Germline V gene data show CDR1 as ENHRY and CDR2 as SYGVKD. Trimming left V 6 bases short and J 8 bases short, with 13 bases between. This CDR3 has 12 amino acids. CDR3 sequence reads: CAISPGKNGYTF. CDR3 coding DNA: TGTGCCATCAGCCCAGGAAAAAACGGCTACACCTTC.

This chain uses TRBV6-6 with TRBJ1-4; no definite D call. In germline, CDR1 is MNHNY, CDR2 SVGAGI (reference sequence). V gave up 4 bases and J gave up 0 bases, with 9 bases separating them. The CDR3 runs to 15 residues. The CDR3, as DNA: TGTGCCAGCAGTTCCAGGATTGCAACTAATGAAAAACTGTTTTTT. It translates to CASSSRIATNEKLFF.

J is TRBJ1-1 and V is TRBV6-1; D perhaps matches TRBD1 (5 bases). This CDR3 contains 17 residues. With 4 bases removed from V and 1 base from J, the gap between germline ends came to 19 bases. The V gene's germline CDR1 is MNHNS and CDR2 SASEGT. Here the CDR3 reads CASSGAGLGPENTEAFF. CDR3 bases: TGTGCCAGCAGTGGCGCCGGGTTGGGGCCAGAGAACACTGAAGCTTTCTTT.

This sequence joins TRBV19 and TRBJ1-4, with 8 bases fitting TRBD1. Germline V gene data show CDR1 as LNHDA and CDR2 as SQIVND (reference sequence). The V segment lost 4 bases and the J segment 7 bases; nucleotides outside the gene matches: 5. This CDR3 contains 14 residues. The CDR3, as DNA: TGTGCCAGTAGTAGGAGGACAGGGAGTGAAAAACTGTTTTTT. Amino acids: CASSRRTGSEKLFF.

V usage is TRBV7-9 and J usage is TRBJ2-7; possibly TRBD1 for D (6 bases). This CDR3 has 16 residues. Trimming shortened V by 5 bases and J by 0 bases, and 17 bases separated the two germline ends. Germline V gives CDR1 SEHNR, CDR2 FQNEAQ (reference sequence). The CDR3 is CASSPYSGTPSYEQYF. CDR3 DNA sequence: TGTGCCAGCAGCCCCTACTCCGGGACACCCTCCTACGAGCAGTACTTC.

This clone was detected a few times. V usage is TRBV30 and J usage is TRBJ1-1, with a tentative D call TRBD1 (5 bases). CDR3 length equals 12 residues. CDR1 and CDR2 from the germline V gene are GTSNPN and SVGIG (reference sequence). V shed 4 bases and J shed 6 bases, with 12 bases lying between them. The DNA of the CDR3 is TGTGCCTGGATGCAGGGAGTCGCTGAAGCTTTCTTT. Translated, it gives CAWMQGVAEAFF. The full variable domain, in which reference TRBV30 and TRBJ1-1 provide the parts outside the CDR3, is SQTIHQWPATLVQPVGSPLSLECTVEGTSNPNLYWYRQAAGRGLQLLFYSVGIGQISSEVPQNLSASRPQDRQFILSSKKLLLSDSGFYLCAWMQGVAEAFFGQGTRLTVV.

The rearrangement uses TRBV7-9 and TRBJ1-2; D gene unclear. The CDR3 has 14 residues. V lost 5 bases to trimming and J lost 6 bases, with 16 bases between them. The germline gives CDR1 SEHNR, CDR2 FQNEAQ (reference sequence). As DNA, the CDR3 is TGTGCCAGCAGCATAAGAAGGGATGGTGATGGCTACACCTTC. It encodes CASSIRRDGDGYTF.

This chain connects TRBV5-6 to TRBJ2-3; 10 nucleotides match TRBD1. The CDR3 runs to 15 residues. V lost 4 bases, J lost 4 bases, and 6 bases stayed unmatched. Germline CDR1 SGHDT, CDR2 YYEEEE. The CDR3 loop is CASSRGTGVSDTQYF. In DNA, the CDR3 is TGTGCCAGCAGCCGCGGGACAGGGGTTTCAGATACGCAGTATTTT. The full variable domain, completed using reference TRBV5-6 and TRBJ2-3, is DAGVTQSPTHLIKTRGQQVTLRCSPKSGHDTVSWYQQALGQGPQFIFQYYEEEERQRGNFPDRFSGHQFPNYSSELNVNALLLGDSALYLCASSRGTGVSDTQYFGPGTRLTVL.

This chain uses TRBV11-2 with TRBJ2-7; 7 bases align to TRBD1. Germline V gives CDR1 SGHAT, CDR2 FQNNGV. Trimming cost V 5 bases and J 5 bases; bases outside gene matches: 9. This CDR3 region has 14 residues. CDR3 coding DNA: TGTGCCAGCAGCGTCATCAGGGGGTTCCACGAGCAGTACTTC. Residues: CASSVIRGFHEQYF.

This clone is a singleton in its sample. V is TRBV9 and J is TRBJ2-1; 8 bases are a match to TRBD2. The CDR3 consists of 14 residues. V trimming: 6 bases; J trimming: 1 base; junction bases outside the gene matches: 3. Germline CDR1 and CDR2: SGDLS and YYNGEE. In nucleotides, the CDR3 is TGTGCCAGCAACTTAGCGGGGTCCTACAATGAGCAGTTCTTC. This encodes CASNLAGSYNEQFF.

V gene TRBV6-6 combines with J gene TRBJ2-7; 7 nucleotides align to TRBD1. V was pared by 8 bases and J by 1 base, with 14 bases of the junction left unmatched. CDR3 length equals 16 residues. CDR1 is MNHNY and CDR2 is SVGAGI in the germline V gene (reference sequence). CDR3 DNA sequence: TGTGCCAGCTCAGGGGGAGAGGATCGGAAGTCCTACGAGCAGTACTTC. Translating gives CASSGGEDRKSYEQYF.

The gene calls are TRBV4-1 and TRBJ1-4; possibly TRBD1 for D (5 bases). Germline V gene lookup returns CDR1 MGHRA and CDR2 YSYEKL. This CDR3 comprises 17 residues. Trimming took off 1 base at V and 0 bases at J, with 12 bases between the two ends. CDR3 sequence (DNA): TGCGCCAGCAGCCAAGCCACTGGGGGTGCAACTAATGAAAAACTGTTTTTT. Protein: CASSQATGGATNEKLFF.

This clone was picked up a small number of times. The J gene is TRBJ2-5, the V gene TRBV6-5; 11 nucleotides align to TRBD1. Trimming cost V 6 bases and J 1 base; bases outside gene matches: 4. This CDR3 spans 15 amino acids. The germline V gene encodes CDR1 MNHEY and CDR2 SVGAGI. CDR3 nucleotide sequence: TGTGCCAGCAGGCGCGGGACAGGGGGCCAAGAGACCCAGTACTTC. Residues: CASRRGTGGQETQYF.

The rearrangement joins TRBV19 to TRBJ2-1; TRBD2 might be the D (5 bases). The V and J ends lost 1 base and 3 bases respectively, with 16 bases between them. CDR1 and CDR2 (germline): LNHDA, SQIVND (reference sequence). The CDR3 has 17 residues. For the CDR3, the DNA is TGTGCCAGTAGTATAGCTGCGGCGGGCTTACTCTACAATGAGCAGTTCTTC. This gives the protein CASSIAAAGLLYNEQFF.

The chain links TRBV9 to TRBJ1-5; D is unresolved. V lost 0 bases and J 6 bases, leaving 7 bases between the germline ends. This CDR3 contains 13 residues. The germline gives CDR1 SGDLS, CDR2 YYNGEE. The CDR3 is CASSVGGIQPQHF. The CDR3 DNA reads as TGTGCCAGCAGCGTAGGAGGGATTCAGCCCCAGCATTTT.